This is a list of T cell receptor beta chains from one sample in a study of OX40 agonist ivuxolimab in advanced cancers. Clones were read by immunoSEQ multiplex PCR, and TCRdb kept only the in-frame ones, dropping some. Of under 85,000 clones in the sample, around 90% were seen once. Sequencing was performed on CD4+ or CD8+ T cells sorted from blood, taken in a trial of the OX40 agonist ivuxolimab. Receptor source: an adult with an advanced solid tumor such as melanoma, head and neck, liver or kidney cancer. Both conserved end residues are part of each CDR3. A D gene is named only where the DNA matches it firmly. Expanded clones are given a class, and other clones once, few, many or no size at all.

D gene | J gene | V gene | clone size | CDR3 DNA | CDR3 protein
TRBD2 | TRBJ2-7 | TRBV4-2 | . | TGTGCCAGCAGCCAAGGTGGACTAGCGTCCTACGAGCAGTACTTC | CASSQGGLASYEQYF
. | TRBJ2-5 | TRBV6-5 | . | TGTGCCAGCAGCCGCGCCCCCAGGGAGACCCAGTACTTC | CASSRAPRETQYF
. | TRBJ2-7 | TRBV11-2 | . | TGTGCCAGCAGCTTGGCGATGACTGAAACCTACGAGCAGTACTTC | CASSLAMTETYEQYF
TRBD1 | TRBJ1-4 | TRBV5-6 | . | TGTGCCAGCAGCTTGTTAGCGGCAGGGGGCGCGGAAAAACTGTTTTTT | CASSLLAAGGAEKLFF
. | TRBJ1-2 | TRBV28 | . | TGTGCCAGCAGCATCCCACTGGGGGTACGCTATGGCTACACCTTC | CASSIPLGVRYGYTF
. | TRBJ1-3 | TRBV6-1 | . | TGTGCCAGCAGTGATGGGAACTCTGGAAACACCATATATTTT | CASSDGNSGNTIYF
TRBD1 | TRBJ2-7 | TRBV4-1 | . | TGCGCCAGCAGCCAACCCTGGGACAGTAACTACGAGCAGTACTTC | CASSQPWDSNYEQYF
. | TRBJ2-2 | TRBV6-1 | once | TGTGCCAGCAGTGGGGGTACGGTGGTAGCGATCACCGGGGAGCTGTTTTTT | CASSGGTVVAITGELFF
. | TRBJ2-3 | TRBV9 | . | TGTGCCAGCAGCGTATTGGGGGTTCCAGATACGCAGTATTTT | CASSVLGVPDTQYF
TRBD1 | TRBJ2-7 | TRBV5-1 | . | TGTGCCAGCAGCTTGGGGACAGGCCCCTTGCAGTACTTC | CASSLGTGPLQYF
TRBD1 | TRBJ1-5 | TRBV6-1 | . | TGTGCCAGCAGTGCCCGACAGGGGCGCAATCAGCCCCAGCATTTT | CASSARQGRNQPQHF
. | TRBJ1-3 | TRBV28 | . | TGTGCCAGCAGCCCAAGGGGGAGGTTAGGAAACACCATATATTTT | CASSPRGRLGNTIYF
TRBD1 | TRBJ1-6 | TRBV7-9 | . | TGTGCCAGCAGCATCCCGGGACAGGAATCACCCCTCCACTTT | CASSIPGQESPLHF
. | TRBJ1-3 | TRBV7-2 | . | TGTGCCAGCGCACCCGGAACCTCTGGAAACACCATATATTTT | CASAPGTSGNTIYF
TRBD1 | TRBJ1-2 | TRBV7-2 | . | TGTGCCAGCAGCCTAGGGGACAGGGTGTTCGGCTACACCTTC | CASSLGDRVFGYTF